This entry lists 14 T cell receptor beta chains sequenced from one sample in a study of T cells of healthy individuals (dated by TCRdb to about 2018). Library preparation used 5' RACE. The sequencer listed for this sample is Illumina MiSeq. In TCRdb, the public reads were trimmed at Q25 with fastp and aligned with MiXCR, with productive beta chains retained. Each record represents a unique CDR3 protein, reported with the most common genes and DNA among its rows. This sample is represented by some 100,000 distinct CDR3 sequences; 17% of them were singletons. The ten top clones hold over 5% of the sample. The receptors stem from a human donor in good health.

This clonotype was counted only a few times. CDR3 sequence: CSARDWGGNEQFF. The CDR3 nucleotides are TGCAGTGCTAGAGATTGGGGGGGCAATGAGCAGTTCTTC. V and J are TRBV20-1 and TRBJ2-1, with TRBD2 matching over 7 bases. There are 13 residues in the CDR3. Per the germline V gene, CDR1 is DFQATT and CDR2 is SNEGSKA (reference sequence). Trimming removed 0 bases from V and 6 bases from J; junction bases left unmatched: 2.

This clonotype was observed a few times. Being one base from a much bigger clone, this may be a read error. The J gene is TRBJ1-2, the V gene TRBV20-1; the D is unclear. The CDR3 is made up of 12 amino acids. Germline V gene sequence: CDR1 DFQATT, CDR2 SNEGSKA (reference sequence). CDR3 DNA: TGCAGTGCTATCAAGGCTCCCGATGGCTACAACTTC. Translating gives CSAIKAPDGYNF.

The chain uses TRBV4-1 and TRBJ1-6; 7 bases map to TRBD1. From germline, CDR1 is MGHRA and CDR2 YSYEKL. This CDR3 has 18 amino acids. V dropped 0 bases and J dropped 9; count of bases not matched to a gene: 14. In DNA, the CDR3 is TGCGCCAGCAGCCAAGATCGAAAGACAGGGAGTGGAAGTTCACCCCTCCACTTT. This translates into CASSQDRKTGSGSSPLHF.

The rearrangement joins TRBV15 to TRBJ1-5; D gene uncertain. The CDR3 has 14 amino acids. V gave up 0 bases and J gave up 6 bases, with 9 bases separating them. Germline CDR1 is LNHNV and CDR2 is YYDKDF (reference sequence). The chain's CDR3 is CATSREGSRQPQHF. CDR3 nucleotides: TGTGCCACCAGCAGAGAGGGCTCACGTCAGCCCCAGCATTTT.

This clonotype was observed at least ten times. This rearrangement joins TRBV28 to TRBJ2-1; 10 bases are a match to TRBD2. Trimming cost V 7 bases and J 1 base; bases outside gene matches: 7. The CDR3 has 16 amino acids. Germline V gene data show CDR1 as MDHEN and CDR2 as SYDVKM. CDR3 region: CASKLAGVGSYNEQFF. CDR3 DNA: TGTGCCAGCAAGCTAGCGGGAGTTGGGTCCTACAATGAGCAGTTCTTC.

This clonotype was picked up a small number of times. CDR3 sequence reads: CSAGVAGSNQPQHF. In nucleotides, the CDR3 is TGCAGTGCTGGTGTGGCGGGAAGCAATCAGCCCCAGCATTTT. The rearrangement joins TRBV20-1 to TRBJ1-5; unclear D gene. The V gene's germline CDR1 is DFQATT and CDR2 SNEGSKA (reference sequence). Trimming removed 5 bases at V and 1 base at J, with 12 bases between. The CDR3 length is 14 residues.

The chain uses TRBV13 and TRBJ2-1, with 11 bases that match TRBD2. Germline values: CDR1 PRHDT, CDR2 FYEKMQ (reference sequence). The CDR3 extends over 18 amino acids. V dropped 2 bases and J dropped 0; count of bases not matched to a gene: 6. This CDR3 reads CASSLRTSGGYSYNEQFF. In DNA form, the CDR3 reads TGTGCCAGCAGCTTAAGAACTAGCGGGGGTTACTCCTACAATGAGCAGTTCTTC.

This clonotype was seen more than once but under ten times. The chain employs TRBV6-5 and TRBJ1-5, with 8 positions matching TRBD1. The trim removed 5 bases at V and 1 base at J, leaving 1 base unmatched. Germline V gene sequence: CDR1 MNHEY, CDR2 SVGAGI. The length of the CDR3 is 14 residues. The CDR3 DNA follows: TGTGCCAGCAGTCGACAGGGGAGCAATCAGCCCCAGCATTTT. Its translation is CASSRQGSNQPQHF.

This clonotype was counted only a few times. The chain employs TRBV7-6 and TRBJ1-1, with a weak D call TRBD1 (5 bases). The V end was cut by 3 bases, the J end by 1 base, with 12 bases between. Germline lookup yields CDR1 SGHVS and CDR2 FNYEAQ. The CDR3 length is 15 residues. The CDR3 sequence is CASSLGLGPNTEAFF. In nucleotides, the CDR3 is TGTGCCAGCAGCTTGGGCTTGGGGCCGAACACTGAAGCTTTCTTT. Together with reference TRBV7-6 and TRBJ1-1, the CDR3 gives the full variable domain: GAGVSQSPRYKVTKRGQDVALRCDPISGHVSLYWYRQALGQGPEFLTYFNYEAQQDKSGLPNDRFSAERPEGSISTLTIQRTEQRDSAMYRCASSLGLGPNTEAFFGQGTRLTVV.

This clonotype was counted many times. This sequence joins TRBV12-3 or TRBV12-4 and TRBJ1-1; D is ambiguous. Trimming removed 6 bases from V and 0 bases from J, with 5 bases in between. The length of the CDR3 is 12 residues. The chain's CDR3 is CASSPLNTEAFF. The CDR3 DNA is TGTGCCAGCAGCCCTTTGAACACTGAAGCTTTCTTT.

There are many counts of this clonotype. The chain uses TRBV5-1 and TRBJ2-2; D possibly corresponds to TRBD1 (6 bases). CDR1 SGHRS and CDR2 YFSETQ come from the germline V gene. The CDR3 is made up of 18 amino acids. V lost 0 bases and J 0 bases, leaving 15 bases between the germline ends. This CDR3 is CASSLAALGQTNTGELFF. The CDR3 coding sequence is TGCGCCAGCAGCTTGGCCGCCCTAGGACAGACGAACACCGGGGAGCTGTTTTTT.

This clonotype occurred many times. The CDR3 DNA reads TGTGCCAGCAGCCAAGACAGGGGAACTAACCAAGAGACCCAGTACTTC. Protein: CASSQDRGTNQETQYF. V is TRBV14 and J is TRBJ2-5; a possible D gene is TRBD1 (6 bases). With 0 bases removed from V and 0 bases from J, the gap between germline ends came to 11 bases. The CDR3 is 16 residues long. Germline V CDR1 and CDR2: SGHDN, FVKESK.

This clonotype was seen ten or more times. The CDR3 DNA reads as TGTGCCAGCAGTGATCAGGGGGCGCGTAATGAAAAACTGTTTTTT. This encodes CASSDQGARNEKLFF. The gene calls are TRBV2 and TRBJ1-4; TRBD1 matches 8 bases. From germline, CDR1 is SNHLY and CDR2 FYNNEI. V lost 3 bases to trimming and J lost 4 bases; unmatched junction nucleotides: 4. CDR3 length: 15 amino acids.

This CDR3 reads CASRRTSGVPPSEQYF. In DNA, the CDR3 is TGTGCCAGCAGACGGACTAGCGGGGTCCCCCCATCCGAGCAGTACTTC. This chain links TRBV6-5 with TRBJ2-7; 12 bases fit TRBD2. The V and J ends lost 6 bases and 6 bases, in that order; junction bases with no gene match: 12. The CDR3 totals 16 residues. Germline V lookup: CDR1 MNHEY, CDR2 SVGAGI.